This TCR beta chain derives from a study of blood T cells in healthy people across ages. The table lists this clonotype with a few counts. The germline CDR1 and CDR2 sequences are SGHAT and FQNNGV. The CDR3 is 15 residues long. V shed 6 bases, J shed 1 base, and the junction held 9 bases outside the gene matches. Combining a sample-barcoded 5' primer with a J-beta primer mix, a second PCR ran for about 7 to 11 cycles. A template-switch adaptor that had 12 random nucleotides put a tag on each cDNA molecule. TCRdb used MiXCR to reprocess the 5' RACE reads, holding one entry per CDR3 protein. The profile covers around 1,000,000 distinct CDR3 sequences, with approximately 26% appearing a single time and about 0.72% taken by the ten largest. The data also belong to a second study, concerning T cells of mothers and their children. As reported in that work: Using the M1S primer, the second PCR added sample barcodes along with 2-4 random nucleotides. Every mother produced more than 9.5 million TCR beta CDR3 reads, whereas every child provided some 3 million.

This clonotype was sampled from a girl aged 2-15 years in good health. The sequencing sample was made of blood. The V and J genes are TRBV11-2 and TRBJ2-7, with 7 bases matching TRBD1. CDR3 bases: TGTGCCAGCAGGCCTACAGGGGTCTTTTCCTACGAGCAGTACTTC. It translates to CASRPTGVFSYEQYF.